This record covers a single TCR beta chain. Its antigen remains unidentified. Trimming took off 3 bases at V and 1 base at J, with 30 bases between the two ends. CDR3 length: 21 residues. Germline CDR1 and CDR2: SGHTA and FQGNSA. This record comes from a study of Graves' ophthalmopathy and Graves' hyperthyroidism. As for the study in general: No ophthalmopathy within 18 months of follow-up signified stable hyperthyroidism. General study results and limits: In separating ophthalmopathy from stable hyperthyroidism, a 13-signature model achieved around 85% sensitivity and around 81% specificity.

RNA transcripts provided the template for amplifying TCR beta CDR3 regions. First-round RT-PCR with HTBI primers preceded a second-round multiplex PCR. TCRdb used MiXCR to reprocess the multiplex PCR reads, holding one entry per CDR3 protein. The repertoire holds around 1,000,000 distinct CDR3 sequences, with about two fifths as singletons. This clonotype was obtained from an adult man with Graves' hyperthyroidism. Specimen: peripheral blood or thyroid tissue (not recorded which). The chain has TRBV7-2 and TRBJ2-5; D unresolved. DNA for the CDR3: TGTGCCAGCAGCTTCGTACATTCTTGGGGTGAGCTATCTCACCCCCAAGAGACCCAGTACTTC. This translates into CASSFVHSWGELSHPQETQYF.